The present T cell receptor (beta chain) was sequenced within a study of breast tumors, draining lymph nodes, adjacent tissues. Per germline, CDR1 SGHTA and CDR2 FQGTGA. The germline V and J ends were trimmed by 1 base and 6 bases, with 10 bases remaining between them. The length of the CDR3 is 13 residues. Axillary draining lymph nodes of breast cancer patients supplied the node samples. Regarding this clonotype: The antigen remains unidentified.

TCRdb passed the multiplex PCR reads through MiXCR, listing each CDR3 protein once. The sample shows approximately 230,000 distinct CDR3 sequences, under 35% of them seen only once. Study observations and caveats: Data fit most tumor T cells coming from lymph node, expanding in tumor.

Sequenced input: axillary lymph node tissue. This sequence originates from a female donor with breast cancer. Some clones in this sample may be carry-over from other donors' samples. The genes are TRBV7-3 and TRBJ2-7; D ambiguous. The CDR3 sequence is CASSLNALTEQYF. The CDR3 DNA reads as TGTGCCAGCAGCTTAAATGCCCTCACCGAGCAGTACTTC.